The T cell receptor (beta chain) described here comes from a study of siplizumab effects on memory and regulatory T cells. Study observations and caveats: Proliferating siplizumab-culture Treg suppressive function went unconfirmed. Neither a naive nor a memory phenotype was assignable to roughly 75-96% of proliferating CD4+ or CD8+ clones. Significantly reduced by siplizumab was the cumulative frequency of alloreactive sequences, namely those traceable to unstimulated CD4+ memory cells. Greater diversity than memory cells seemed evident in naive T cells, which also appeared to be major alloresponse contributors.

As concerns this clone: Its antigen is unknown.

Trimming took off 0 bases at V and 9 bases at J, with 10 bases between the two ends. The CDR3 extends over 13 amino acids. CDR1 is SGHNT and CDR2 is YYREEE in the germline V gene (reference sequence). Method: immunoSEQ multiplex PCR; TCRdb's copy keeps in-frame clones and lacks some. The sample yields about 87,000 clones, approximately 90% seen once. Material for sequencing was CD4+ T cells sorted from blood. V is TRBV5-4 and J is TRBJ2-1; a possible D gene is TRBD2 (5 bases). The receptor comes from a human donor in good health. CDR3: CASSLGGLGEQFF. CDR3 DNA sequence: TGTGCCAGCAGCTTGGGAGGGCTCGGTGAGCAGTTCTTC.